Each of the 9 T cell receptor beta chains below was sequenced from the same sample in a study of blood T cell repertoires in COVID-19. Sequencing was performed with immunoSEQ multiplex PCR; in TCRdb, only in-frame clones are kept and a portion is missing. The table has 350,000 to 550,000 clones, roughly nine tenths seen once. What was sequenced was PBMCs or T cells enriched from blood (not recorded which). These TCRs come from a young man who had recovered from COVID-19.

The chain joins TRBV7-2 to TRBJ2-5; 13 bases line up with TRBD2. The CDR3 extends over 16 amino acids. The V segment lost 5 bases and the J segment 2 bases; nucleotides outside the gene matches: 5. Germline CDR1 reads SGHTA; CDR2 reads FQGNSA. CDR3 sequence reads: CASSPGLAGVQETQYF. CDR3 bases: TGTGCCAGCAGCCCAGGACTAGCGGGGGTTCAAGAGACCCAGTACTTC.

This rearrangement joins TRBV6-5 to TRBJ1-1; TRBD1 might be the D (5 bases). The CDR3 sequence is 15 residues long. Trimming stripped 6 bases from V and 1 base from J, with 15 bases between. From germline, CDR1 is MNHEY and CDR2 SVGAGI. CDR3 loop: CASSLSSTGNTEAFF. The CDR3 coding sequence is TGTGCCAGCAGCCTCTCCAGTACAGGGAACACTGAAGCTTTCTTT.

The gene calls are TRBV2 and TRBJ1-2; weak D call: TRBD1 (5 bases). The germline gives CDR1 SNHLY, CDR2 FYNNEI. Trimming took 3 bases from V and 4 from J, leaving 12 bases between them. This CDR3 has 14 amino acids. The CDR3 is CASSEGRTIYGYTF. CDR3 in DNA: TGTGCCAGCAGTGAGGGGCGGACTATCTATGGCTACACCTTC.

This clone was seen a single time. The J gene is TRBJ2-3, the V gene TRBV29-1; no clear D gene. The germline V gene encodes CDR1 SQVTM and CDR2 ANQGSEA. This CDR3 is built from 14 residues. Trimming removed 4 bases from V and 0 bases from J, with 11 bases in between. This chain's CDR3 is CSVASSHSTDTQYF. CDR3 nucleotides: TGCAGCGTTGCAAGCTCCCATAGCACAGATACGCAGTATTTT.

This clone has a single count. This chain links TRBV11-2 with TRBJ2-7; the D gene is possibly TRBD1 (6 bases). The CDR3 is 12 amino acids. V dropped 2 bases and J dropped 5 bases, with 7 bases sitting between them. CDR1 and CDR2 from the germline V gene are SGHAT and FQNNGV. The CDR3 DNA follows: TGTGCCAGCAGCTTAAACAGGGACGAGCAGTACTTC. Translation gives CASSLNRDEQYF.

On this clone: Additional DNA sequences in this sample encode the identical CDR3. The chain carries TRBV19 and TRBJ1-2; unclear D gene. The CDR3 has 11 amino acids. V gave up 9 bases and J gave up 8 bases, with 13 bases separating them. Germline V gene data show CDR1 as LNHDA and CDR2 as SQIVND (reference sequence). The DNA of the CDR3 is TGTGCCAGCTCGACGGGGTACGGCTACACCTTC. Translated, it gives CASSTGYGYTF.

The CDR3 spells CASYDSSLWELFF. The CDR3 coding sequence is TGTGCCAGCTATGACAGCAGTCTATGGGAGCTGTTTTTT. The chain combines TRBV10-3 with TRBJ2-2; TRBD1 is a possible D gene (5 bases). Germline V CDR1 and CDR2: ENHRY, SYGVKD. The V and J ends lost 10 bases and 9 bases respectively, with 18 bases between them. The CDR3 is 13 residues long.

This clone was observed a handful of times. This chain uses TRBV3-1 (or the pseudogene TRBV3-2) with TRBJ2-7; TRBD2 aligns across 8 bases. The V and J ends lost 3 bases and 2 bases, in that order; junction bases with no gene match: 3. The CDR3 has 14 amino acids. CDR1 LGHDT and CDR2 YNNKEL come from the germline V gene (reference sequence). Here the CDR3 reads CASSHSGTAYEQYF. Here the CDR3 DNA reads TGTGCCAGCAGCCATAGCGGGACCGCCTACGAGCAGTACTTC.

V and J are TRBV10-3 and TRBJ1-2; 7 bases match TRBD1. Trimming took 7 bases from V and 5 from J; bases not matched to a gene: 7. From germline, CDR1 is ENHRY and CDR2 SYGVKD. This CDR3 spans 13 amino acids. The CDR3 is CAITAGTEYGYTF. The CDR3 DNA sequence: TGTGCCATCACCGCCGGGACAGAGTATGGCTACACCTTC.